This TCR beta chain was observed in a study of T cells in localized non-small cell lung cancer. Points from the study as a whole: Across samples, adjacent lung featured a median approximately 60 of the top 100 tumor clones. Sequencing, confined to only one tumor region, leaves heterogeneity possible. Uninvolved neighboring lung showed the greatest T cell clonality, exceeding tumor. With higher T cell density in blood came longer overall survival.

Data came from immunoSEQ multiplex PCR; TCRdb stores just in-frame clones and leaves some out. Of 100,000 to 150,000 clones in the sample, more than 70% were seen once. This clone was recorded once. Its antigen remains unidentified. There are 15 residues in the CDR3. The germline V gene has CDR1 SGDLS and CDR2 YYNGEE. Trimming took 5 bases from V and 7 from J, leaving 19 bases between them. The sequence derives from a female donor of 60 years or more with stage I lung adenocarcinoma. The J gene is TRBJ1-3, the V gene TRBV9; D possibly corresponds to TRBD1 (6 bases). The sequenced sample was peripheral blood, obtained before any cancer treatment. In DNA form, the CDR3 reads TGTGCCAGCAGTAAATCGGACAGTGACGGGAACACCATATATTTT. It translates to CASSKSDSDGNTIYF.